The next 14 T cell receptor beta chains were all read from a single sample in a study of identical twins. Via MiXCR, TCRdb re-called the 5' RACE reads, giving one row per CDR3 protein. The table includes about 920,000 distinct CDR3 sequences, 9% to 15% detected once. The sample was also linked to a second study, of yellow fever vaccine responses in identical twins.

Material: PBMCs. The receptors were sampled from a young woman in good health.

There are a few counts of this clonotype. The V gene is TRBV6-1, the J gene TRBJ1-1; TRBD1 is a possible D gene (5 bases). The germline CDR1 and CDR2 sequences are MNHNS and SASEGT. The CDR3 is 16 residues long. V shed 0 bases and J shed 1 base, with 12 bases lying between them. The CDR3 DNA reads TGTGCCAGCAGTGAAGCTGGAGGGGCCGGGAACACTGAAGCTTTCTTT. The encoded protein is CASSEAGGAGNTEAFF.

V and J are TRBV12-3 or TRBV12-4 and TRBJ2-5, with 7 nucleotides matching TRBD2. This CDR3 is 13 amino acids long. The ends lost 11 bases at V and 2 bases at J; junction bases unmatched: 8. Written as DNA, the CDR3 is TGTGCCTCGGGTCCCGGGGGGCAAGAGACCCAGTACTTC. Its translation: CASGPGGQETQYF.

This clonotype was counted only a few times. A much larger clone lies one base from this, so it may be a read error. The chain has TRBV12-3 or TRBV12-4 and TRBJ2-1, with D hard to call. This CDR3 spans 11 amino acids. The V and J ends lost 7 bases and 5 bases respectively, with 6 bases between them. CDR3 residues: CASTQNNEQFF. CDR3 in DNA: TGTGCCAGCACCCAAAACAATGAGCAGTTCTTC.

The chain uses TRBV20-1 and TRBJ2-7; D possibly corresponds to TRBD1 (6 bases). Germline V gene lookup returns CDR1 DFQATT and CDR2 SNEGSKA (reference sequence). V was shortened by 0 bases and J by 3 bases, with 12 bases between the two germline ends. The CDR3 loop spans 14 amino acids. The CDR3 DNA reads TGCAGTGCTAGAGAGGGGGCCTCCCACTACGAGCAGTACGTC. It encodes CSAREGASHYEQYV.

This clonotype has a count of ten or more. The CDR3 region has the DNA TGTGCCAGCAGCTTAGCGGCGGGGGGGAGCACAGATACGCAGTATTTT. This sequence encodes CASSLAAGGSTDTQYF. V and J are TRBV7-2 and TRBJ2-3; 9 nucleotides line up with TRBD2. The germline V gene has CDR1 SGHTA and CDR2 FQGNSA. This CDR3 region has 16 residues. With V trimmed by 0 bases and J by 0 bases, 1 base remained unmatched.

For the CDR3, the DNA is TGTGCCAGCAGTGGTAGCGGTTACACAGATACGCAGTATTTT. The encoded protein is CASSGSGYTDTQYF. The chain is built from TRBV2 and TRBJ2-3; the D gene is possibly TRBD2 (6 bases). The CDR3 totals 14 residues. Germline V gene lookup returns CDR1 SNHLY and CDR2 FYNNEI. V was shortened by 4 bases and J by 2 bases, with 10 bases between the two germline ends.

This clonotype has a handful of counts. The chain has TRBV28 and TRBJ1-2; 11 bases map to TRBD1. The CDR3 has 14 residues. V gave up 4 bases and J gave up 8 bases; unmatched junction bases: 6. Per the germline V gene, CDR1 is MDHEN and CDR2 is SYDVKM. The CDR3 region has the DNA TGTGCCAGCAGTTCGGGACAGGGGGATCAAGGCTACACCTTC. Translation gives CASSSGQGDQGYTF.

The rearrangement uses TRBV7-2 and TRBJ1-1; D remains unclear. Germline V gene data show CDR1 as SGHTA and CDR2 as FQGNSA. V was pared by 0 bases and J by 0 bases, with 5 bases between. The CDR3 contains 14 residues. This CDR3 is CASSLALLNTEAFF. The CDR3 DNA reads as TGTGCCAGCAGCTTAGCGTTACTGAACACTGAAGCTTTCTTT.

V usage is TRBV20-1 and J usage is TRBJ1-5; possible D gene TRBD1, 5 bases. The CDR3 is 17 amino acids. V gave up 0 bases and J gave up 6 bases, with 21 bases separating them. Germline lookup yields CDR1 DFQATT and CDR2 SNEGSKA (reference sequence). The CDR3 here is CSARDGGRGYGGQPQHF. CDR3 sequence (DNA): TGCAGTGCTAGAGATGGGGGGAGGGGTTATGGTGGTCAGCCCCAGCATTTT.

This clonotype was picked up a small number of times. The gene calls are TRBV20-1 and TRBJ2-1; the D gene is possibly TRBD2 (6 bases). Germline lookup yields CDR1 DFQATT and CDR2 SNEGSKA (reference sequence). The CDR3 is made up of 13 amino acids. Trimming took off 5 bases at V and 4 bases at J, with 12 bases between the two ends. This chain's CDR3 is CSAPFRGYNEQFF. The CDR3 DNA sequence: TGCAGTGCTCCGTTTCGGGGGTACAATGAGCAGTTCTTC.

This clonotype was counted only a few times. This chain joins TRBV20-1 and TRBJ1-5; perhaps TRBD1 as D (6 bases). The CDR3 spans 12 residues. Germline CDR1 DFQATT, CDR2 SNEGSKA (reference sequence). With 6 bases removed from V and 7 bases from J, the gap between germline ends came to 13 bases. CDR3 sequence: CSAASTGQPQHF. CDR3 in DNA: TGCAGTGCCGCGTCGACAGGCCAGCCCCAGCATTTT.

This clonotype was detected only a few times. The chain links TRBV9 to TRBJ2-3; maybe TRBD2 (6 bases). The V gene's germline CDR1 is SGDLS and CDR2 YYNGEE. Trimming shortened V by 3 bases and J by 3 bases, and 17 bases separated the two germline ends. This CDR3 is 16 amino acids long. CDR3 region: CASSDIWGGSTDTQYF. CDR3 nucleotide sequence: TGTGCCAGCAGCGACATTTGGGGAGGTAGTACAGATACGCAGTATTTT.

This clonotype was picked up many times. The CDR3 loop is CASSETVPNQPQHF. The CDR3 nucleotides read TGTGCCAGCAGTGAAACCGTCCCTAATCAGCCCCAGCATTTT. This rearrangement joins TRBV2 to TRBJ1-5; D is undetermined. Trimming removed 2 bases at V and 4 bases at J, with 9 bases between. Germline V gene lookup returns CDR1 SNHLY and CDR2 FYNNEI. This CDR3 comprises 14 residues.

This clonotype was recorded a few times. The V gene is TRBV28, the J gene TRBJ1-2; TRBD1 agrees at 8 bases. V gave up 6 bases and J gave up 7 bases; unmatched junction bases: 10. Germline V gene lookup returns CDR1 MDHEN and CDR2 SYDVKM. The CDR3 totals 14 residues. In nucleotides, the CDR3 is TGTGCCAGCAGACCCGAGGCAGGGGGCGTTGGCTACACCTTC. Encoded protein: CASRPEAGGVGYTF.